This entry features one T cell receptor (beta chain) sequence. Its antigen is undetermined. The investigators sampled blood at baseline, at cycle 4 day 1, and at cycle 7 day 1. Sequencing used immunoSEQ multiplex PCR; TCRdb keeps in-frame clones, though not all of them. The data show approximately 75,000 clones, with 90% seen just once and about 0.4% held by the top ten. This entry is derived from a study of OX40 agonist ivuxolimab in advanced cancers. Study outcomes and limitations: Within 6 weeks, CD4+ and CD8+ blood T cells expanded clonally at 0.1 to 3.0 mg/kg.

This CDR3 has 13 residues. V was cut by 4 bases and J by 3 bases, with 11 bases left in between. Germline CDR1 SGHDT, CDR2 YYEEEE. This sample comprised CD4+ or CD8+ T cells sorted from blood, obtained in a trial of the OX40 agonist ivuxolimab. This TCR was sampled from an adult with an advanced solid tumor such as melanoma, head and neck, liver or kidney cancer. The gene calls are TRBV5-6 and TRBJ2-7; D might be TRBD2 (5 bases). This CDR3 is CASSRGLVYEQYF. CDR3 in DNA: TGTGCCAGCAGCCGGGGTTTGGTCTACGAGCAGTACTTC.